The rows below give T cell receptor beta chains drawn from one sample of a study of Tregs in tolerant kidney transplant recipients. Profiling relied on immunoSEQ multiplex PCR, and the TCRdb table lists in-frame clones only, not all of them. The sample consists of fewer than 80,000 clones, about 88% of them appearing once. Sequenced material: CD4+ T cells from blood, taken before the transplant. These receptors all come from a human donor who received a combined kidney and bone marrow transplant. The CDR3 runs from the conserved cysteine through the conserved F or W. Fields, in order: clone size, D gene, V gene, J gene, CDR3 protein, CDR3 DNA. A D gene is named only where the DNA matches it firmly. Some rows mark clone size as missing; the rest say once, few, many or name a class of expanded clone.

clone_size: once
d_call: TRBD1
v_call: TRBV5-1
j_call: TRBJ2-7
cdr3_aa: CASSVGQGWNEQYF
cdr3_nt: TGCGCCAGCAGCGTGGGACAGGGCTGGAACGAGCAGTACTTC

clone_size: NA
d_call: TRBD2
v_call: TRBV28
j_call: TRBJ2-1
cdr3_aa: CASRPWGLSYNEQFF
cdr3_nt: TGTGCCAGCAGGCCGTGGGGACTATCTTACAATGAGCAGTTCTTC

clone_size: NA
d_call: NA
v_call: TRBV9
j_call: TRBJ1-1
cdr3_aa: CASSVEGRPGRLNF
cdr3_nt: TGTGCCAGCAGCGTGGAGGGACGCCCCGGTAGACTTAATTTT

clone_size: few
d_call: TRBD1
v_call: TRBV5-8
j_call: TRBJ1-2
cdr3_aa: CASSPRTGKNYGYTF
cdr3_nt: TGTGCCAGCAGCCCCCGGACAGGGAAGAACTATGGCTACACCTTC

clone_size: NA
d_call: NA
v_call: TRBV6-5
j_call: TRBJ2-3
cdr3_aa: CASSTGDSRTDTQYF
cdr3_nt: TGTGCCAGCAGTACAGGCGACTCGAGAACAGATACGCAGTATTTT

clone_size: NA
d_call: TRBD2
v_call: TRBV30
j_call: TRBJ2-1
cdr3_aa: CAWRAASGAEQFF
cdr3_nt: TGTGCCTGGAGAGCGGCTAGCGGTGCTGAGCAGTTCTTC

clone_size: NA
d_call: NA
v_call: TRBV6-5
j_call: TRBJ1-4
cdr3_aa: CASSFVDGGGTEKLFF
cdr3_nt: TGTGCCAGCAGTTTCGTGGACGGAGGCGGGACCGAAAAACTGTTTTTT

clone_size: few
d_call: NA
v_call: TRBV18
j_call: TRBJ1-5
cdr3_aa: CASSPIYSNQPQHF
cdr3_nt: TGTGCCAGCTCACCTATCTATAGCAATCAGCCCCAGCATTTT

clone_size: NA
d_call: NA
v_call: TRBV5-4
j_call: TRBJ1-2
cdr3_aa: CASSLVYPGDSYGYTF
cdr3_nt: TGTGCCAGCAGCTTGGTGTACCCAGGTGATAGCTATGGCTACACCTTC

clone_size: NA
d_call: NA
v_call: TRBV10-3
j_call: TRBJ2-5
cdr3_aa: CAISRPDRNQETQYF
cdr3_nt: TGTGCCATCAGTCGACCCGACAGAAACCAAGAGACCCAGTACTTC

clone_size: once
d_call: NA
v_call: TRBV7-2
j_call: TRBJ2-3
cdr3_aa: CASSLGLVGDTQYF
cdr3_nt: TGTGCCAGCAGCTTAGGCCTAGTTGGAGATACGCAGTATTTT

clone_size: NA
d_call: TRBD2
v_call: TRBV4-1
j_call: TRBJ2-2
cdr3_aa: CASSQGSGTNTGELFF
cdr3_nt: TGCGCCAGCAGCCAAGGAAGCGGGACGAACACCGGGGAGCTGTTTTTT

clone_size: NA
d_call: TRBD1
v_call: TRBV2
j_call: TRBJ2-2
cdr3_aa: CASSEGRGPGELFF
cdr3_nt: TGTGCCAGCAGTGAAGGCAGGGGGCCCGGGGAGCTGTTTTTT

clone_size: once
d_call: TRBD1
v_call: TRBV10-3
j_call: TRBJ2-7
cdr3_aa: CAISHGTGATRYEQYF
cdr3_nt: TGTGCCATCAGTCATGGGACAGGAGCTACTAGATACGAGCAGTACTTC

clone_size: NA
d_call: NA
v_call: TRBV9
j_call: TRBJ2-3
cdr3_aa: CASSVSGSTDTQYF
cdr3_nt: TGTGCCAGCAGCGTCTCGGGGAGCACAGATACGCAGTATTTT

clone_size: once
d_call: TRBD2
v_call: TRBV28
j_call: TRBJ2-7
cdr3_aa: CASSFASGSYEQYF
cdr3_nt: TGTGCCAGCAGTTTCGCTAGCGGCTCCTACGAGCAGTACTTC

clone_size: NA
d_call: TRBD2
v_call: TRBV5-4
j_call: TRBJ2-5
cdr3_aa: CASSGPAGVSETQYF
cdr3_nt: TGTGCCAGCAGCGGCCCAGCGGGAGTGTCGGAGACCCAGTACTTC

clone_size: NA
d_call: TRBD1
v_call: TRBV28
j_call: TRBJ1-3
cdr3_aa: CASSSGQGASGNTIYF
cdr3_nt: TGTGCCAGCAGTTCAGGACAGGGGGCGTCCGGAAACACCATATATTTT

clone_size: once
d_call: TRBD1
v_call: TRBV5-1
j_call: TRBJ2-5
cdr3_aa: CASSGGQGGSETQYF
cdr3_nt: TGCGCCAGCAGCGGGGGACAGGGGGGCAGTGAGACCCAGTACTTC

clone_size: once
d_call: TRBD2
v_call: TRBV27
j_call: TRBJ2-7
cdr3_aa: CASRRTSESYEQYF
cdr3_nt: TGTGCCAGCAGGCGGACTAGCGAATCCTACGAGCAGTACTTC

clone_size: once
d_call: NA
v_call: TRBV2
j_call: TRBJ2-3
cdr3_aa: CASRAEQARTDTQYF
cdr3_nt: TGTGCCAGCAGAGCCGAACAGGCGCGCACAGATACGCAGTATTTT

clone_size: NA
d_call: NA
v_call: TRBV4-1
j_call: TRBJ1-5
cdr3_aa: CASSQESGGQPQHF
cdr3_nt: TGCGCCAGCAGCCAAGAAAGCGGGGGTCAGCCCCAGCATTTT

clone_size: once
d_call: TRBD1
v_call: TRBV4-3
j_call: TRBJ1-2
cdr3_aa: CASSQESWTGHGYTF
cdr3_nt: TGCGCCAGCAGCCAAGAGTCCTGGACAGGGCATGGCTACACCTTC